This TCR beta chain was sequenced in a study of graft-versus-host responses after intestinal transplantation. Study-level information: Each transplant was multivisceral, liver-intestinal, or isolated intestinal.

CDR1 is SNHLY, CDR2 FYNNEI, per germline. The CDR3 length is 15 residues. V lost 6 bases to trimming and J lost 2 bases; unmatched junction nucleotides: 8. In the case of this clone: What it binds is not known.

Profiled with immunoSEQ multiplex PCR; TCRdb holds only in-frame clones, not every one. The table has roughly 120,000 clones, less than 95% seen once. The TCR originated in a human donor who received an intestinal transplant. The material sequenced was unstimulated CD4+ T cells sorted from spleen or lymph node cells, taken before intestinal transplant. The rearrangement joins TRBV2 to TRBJ1-1, with 8 bases fitting TRBD1. The CDR3, as DNA: TGTGCCAGCAGGGACAGGGAAATTTCAAACACTGAAGCTTTCTTT. Residues: CASRDREISNTEAFF.